The 24 T cell receptor beta chains below all came from one sample that was sequenced in a study of shared clonotypes between healthy human individuals. Produced via immunoSEQ multiplex PCR; TCRdb's table is partial and in-frame only. Here the sample spans some 2,400,000 clones, more than 90% being singletons. The sample was naive CD4+ T cells sorted from blood. The sample's subset: CD45RA+ positively selected. All receptors come from a man aged 18 to 35 in good health.

The CDR3 DNA follows: TGTGCCAGCAGTTTATATCGGGGGAGCACAGATACGCAGTATTTT. Its protein is CASSLYRGSTDTQYF. V usage is TRBV28 and J usage is TRBJ2-3, with D tentatively TRBD2 (6 bases). CDR1 and CDR2 (germline): MDHEN, SYDVKM. The CDR3 consists of 15 residues. Trimming shortened V by 1 base and J by 0 bases, and 8 bases separated the two germline ends.

V and J are TRBV15 and TRBJ2-2; TRBD2 agrees at 8 bases. V lost 4 bases, J lost 3 bases, and 4 bases stayed unmatched. Germline-derived CDR1 and CDR2 are LNHNV and YYDKDF (reference sequence). CDR3 size: 15 residues. CDR3 sequence (DNA): TGTGCCACCAGCACCAGCGGGGGTTACACCGGGGAGCTGTTTTTT. Translated, it gives CATSTSGGYTGELFF.

The J gene is TRBJ2-3, the V gene TRBV5-1; TRBD2 aligns across 9 bases. This CDR3 contains 16 residues. The V segment lost 0 bases and the J segment 2 bases; nucleotides outside the gene matches: 4. CDR1 and CDR2 from the germline V gene are SGHRS and YFSETQ. CDR3 nucleotide sequence: TGCGCCAGCAGCTTGGAGGCGGGAGGGGCCACAGATACGCAGTATTTT. As protein: CASSLEAGGATDTQYF. Filled out from reference TRBV5-1 and TRBJ2-3, the complete variable domain reads KAGVTQTPRYLIKTRGQQVTLSCSPISGHRSVSWYQQTPGQGLQFLFEYFSETQRNKGNFPGRFSGRQFSNSRSEMNVSTLELGDSALYLCASSLEAGGATDTQYFGPGTRLTVL.

The chain joins TRBV11-2 to TRBJ1-2; D is ambiguous. CDR1 is SGHAT, CDR2 FQNNGV, per germline. V lost 5 bases to trimming and J lost 4 bases, with 17 bases between them. The CDR3 covers 15 residues. The CDR3 loop is CASSPEGRAAYGYTF. The CDR3 bases are TGTGCCAGCAGCCCGGAGGGAAGGGCCGCCTATGGCTACACCTTC.

This chain connects TRBV18 to TRBJ1-3; 7 nucleotides match TRBD1. J was trimmed by 2 bases and V by 3 bases; bases with no gene match: 7. The CDR3 is 16 residues long. The germline V gene encodes CDR1 KGHSH and CDR2 LQKENI. CDR3 sequence (DNA): TGTGCCAGCTCACCCACCTCGACAGGGACTGGAAACACCATATATTTT. Protein sequence: CASSPTSTGTGNTIYF.

This chain uses TRBV29-1 with TRBJ1-2; D is perhaps TRBD1 (6 bases). Germline assignment: CDR1 SQVTM and CDR2 ANQGSEA. The CDR3 spans 15 residues. V was trimmed by 4 bases and J by 4 bases, leaving 19 bases between them. CDR3 nucleotides: TGCAGCGTTGCGACAGGATCGGAGCTGGGCTATGGCTACACCTTC. Its protein product is CSVATGSELGYGYTF. Based on the CDR3 plus reference TRBV29-1 and TRBJ1-2, the full variable domain is SAVISQKPSRDICQRGTSLTIQCQVDSQVTMMFWYRQQPGQSLTLIATANQGSEATYESGFVIDKFPISRPNLTFSTLTVSNMSPEDSSIYLCSVATGSELGYGYTFGSGTRLTVV.

The rearrangement links TRBV10-3 to TRBJ1-4; the D is unclear. The CDR3 is 15 residues long. V was shortened by 6 bases and J by 4 bases, with 15 bases between the two germline ends. Germline lookup yields CDR1 ENHRY and CDR2 SYGVKD. The CDR3 nucleotides read TGTGCCATCAGCCCGGGCGTGGGTCATAATGAAAAACTGTTTTTT. It specifies CAISPGVGHNEKLFF.

The genes are TRBV29-1 and TRBJ2-2; D is unclear. V was trimmed by 4 bases and J by 1 base, leaving 4 bases between them. Per the germline V gene, CDR1 is SQVTM and CDR2 is ANQGSEA. This CDR3 has 12 amino acids. CDR3 coding DNA: TGCAGCGTTGGCAGGAACACCGGGGAGCTGTTTTTT. Protein sequence: CSVGRNTGELFF.

V gene TRBV9 combines with J gene TRBJ2-2, with D possibly TRBD1 on 5 matching bases. In germline, CDR1 is SGDLS, CDR2 YYNGEE. The CDR3 loop spans 16 amino acids. Trimming took 9 bases from V and 2 from J, leaving 20 bases between them. This CDR3 is CATLQASPRNTGELFF. CDR3 bases: TGTGCCACCCTACAGGCGTCCCCCCGCAACACCGGGGAGCTGTTTTTT. Based on the CDR3 plus reference TRBV9 and TRBJ2-2, the full variable domain is DSGVTQTPKHLITATGQRVTLRCSPRSGDLSVYWYQQSLDQGLQFLIQYYNGEERAKGNILERFSAQQFPDLHSELNLSSLELGDSALYFCATLQASPRNTGELFFGEGSRLTVL.

This rearrangement joins TRBV7-9 to TRBJ1-4; TRBD1 agrees at 9 bases. CDR1 and CDR2 (germline): SEHNR, FQNEAQ (reference sequence). V gave up 8 bases and J gave up 6 bases; unmatched junction bases: 13. The CDR3 sequence is 16 residues long. The chain's CDR3 is CASGDRDLSGDEKLFF. DNA for the CDR3: TGTGCCAGCGGGGACAGGGACTTATCAGGGGATGAAAAACTGTTTTTT.

J is TRBJ2-1 and V is TRBV6-1, with 7 bases lining up with TRBD1. J lost 3 bases, V lost 1 base, and 3 bases had no gene match. Germline V CDR1 and CDR2: MNHNS, SASEGT. The CDR3 length is 15 residues. CDR3 DNA sequence: TGTGCCAGCAGTGAAGAGGGGGCGTTCTACAATGAGCAGTTCTTC. Its translation: CASSEEGAFYNEQFF.

This clone has only one observation. V gene TRBV18 combines with J gene TRBJ2-7; 7 bases are a match to TRBD1. CDR1 KGHSH and CDR2 LQKENI come from the germline V gene. With V trimmed by 2 bases and J by 2 bases, 6 bases remained unmatched. The CDR3 loop spans 15 amino acids. The CDR3 sequence: CASSPKDRSPYEQYF. The CDR3, as DNA: TGTGCCAGCTCACCAAAGGACAGGAGCCCCTACGAGCAGTACTTC.

The chain links TRBV5-4 to TRBJ2-2, with unresolved D. The CDR3 length is 12 residues. In germline, CDR1 is SGHNT, CDR2 YYREEE (reference sequence). The germline V and J ends were trimmed by 1 base and 6 bases, with 4 bases remaining between them. The CDR3 nucleotides are TGTGCCAGCAGCTTGATGCCCGGGGAGCTGTTTTTT. Translated: CASSLMPGELFF.

V gene TRBV9 combines with J gene TRBJ2-5; 10 nucleotides align to TRBD1. The V and J ends lost 0 bases and 2 bases, in that order; junction bases with no gene match: 7. This CDR3 spans 17 amino acids. Germline-derived CDR1 and CDR2 are SGDLS and YYNGEE. The CDR3 reads CASSVGVPGQGQETQYF. Here the CDR3 DNA reads TGTGCCAGCAGCGTAGGAGTCCCGGGACAGGGGCAAGAGACCCAGTACTTC.

The chain uses TRBV9 and TRBJ2-7; 10 nucleotides match TRBD1. This CDR3 comprises 15 residues. Germline V gives CDR1 SGDLS, CDR2 YYNGEE. After removal of 3 bases from V and 3 bases from J, the junction contained 6 bases not matched to a gene. The CDR3 coding sequence is TGTGCCAGCAGCGCACCCGGGACAGGGGTCTACGAGCAGTACTTC. Encoded protein: CASSAPGTGVYEQYF. The entire variable domain, with the rest obtained from reference TRBV9 and TRBJ2-7, is as follows: DSGVTQTPKHLITATGQRVTLRCSPRSGDLSVYWYQQSLDQGLQFLIQYYNGEERAKGNILERFSAQQFPDLHSELNLSSLELGDSALYFCASSAPGTGVYEQYFGPGTRLTVT.

V is TRBV30 and J is TRBJ1-2; the match to TRBD1 covers 8 bases. The trim removed 5 bases at V and 3 bases at J, leaving 11 bases unmatched. CDR1 GTSNPN and CDR2 SVGIG come from the germline V gene (reference sequence). The CDR3 runs 15 residues. This CDR3 is CAWVARDRSYYGYTF. The DNA of the CDR3 is TGTGCCTGGGTGGCCCGGGACAGGAGTTACTATGGCTACACCTTC.

V is TRBV5-1 and J is TRBJ2-1, with 14 bases aligning to TRBD2. CDR3 length equals 15 residues. Germline V gene data show CDR1 as SGHRS and CDR2 as YFSETQ. The V and J ends lost 3 bases and 8 bases, in that order; junction bases with no gene match: 4. The CDR3, as DNA: TGCGCCAGCAGCTGGGGGACTAGCGGGAGTGATGAGCAGTTCTTC. Translating gives CASSWGTSGSDEQFF.

The V and J genes are TRBV7-2 and TRBJ1-2; D unclear. Trimming cost V 0 bases and J 8 bases, with 7 bases left between them. The CDR3 has 12 residues. The germline CDR1 and CDR2 sequences are SGHTA and FQGNSA. This chain's CDR3 is CASSLAAGGYTF. In nucleotides, the CDR3 is TGTGCCAGCAGCTTAGCCGCGGGGGGCTACACCTTC.

This chain connects TRBV18 to TRBJ2-3, with 7 bases that match TRBD1. Trimming at V came to 6 bases and at J to 6 bases, leaving 12 bases not matched to a gene. The CDR3 sequence is 15 residues long. CDR1 and CDR2 (germline): KGHSH, LQKENI. The CDR3 DNA is TGTGCCAGCTCTCAACCCCCGACAGGGCCGGATACGCAGTATTTT. Translating gives CASSQPPTGPDTQYF. The variable domain in full, completed from reference TRBV18 and TRBJ2-3, reads NAGVMQNPRHLVRRRGQEARLRCSPMKGHSHVYWYRQLPEEGLKFMVYLQKENIIDESGMPKERFSAEFPKEGPSILRIQQVVRGDSAAYFCASSQPPTGPDTQYFGPGTRLTVL.

The J gene is TRBJ2-2, the V gene TRBV29-1, with D possibly matching TRBD1 (5 bases). This CDR3 has 13 residues. The germline V gene encodes CDR1 SQVTM and CDR2 ANQGSEA. The V gene lost 4 bases and the J gene lost 4 bases, with 10 bases spanning the gap. Here the CDR3 reads CSVGTSPTGELFF. The CDR3 DNA sequence: TGCAGCGTTGGGACAAGCCCCACCGGGGAGCTGTTTTTT.

This clone was seen just once. The CDR3 coding sequence is TGTGCCAGCAGCGAGGGGGGACAGAGCTCCTACGAGCAGTACTTC. This sequence encodes CASSEGGQSSYEQYF. The gene calls are TRBV9 and TRBJ2-7; perhaps TRBD1 as D (7 bases). V was shortened by 3 bases and J by 0 bases, with 13 bases between the two germline ends. In germline, CDR1 is SGDLS, CDR2 YYNGEE. This CDR3 is built from 15 residues.

J is TRBJ2-3 and V is TRBV7-9; D is uncertain. V was cut by 1 base and J by 3 bases, with 8 bases left in between. Per germline, CDR1 SEHNR and CDR2 FQNEAQ (reference sequence). CDR3 length: 14 residues. The CDR3 DNA follows: TGTGCCAGCAGCTTAGGGCCACAGACAGATACGCAGTATTTT. Its translation is CASSLGPQTDTQYF.

The genes are TRBV19 and TRBJ2-5; 11 bases match TRBD2. CDR1 and CDR2 (germline): LNHDA, SQIVND (reference sequence). V lost 5 bases to trimming and J lost 5 bases; unmatched junction nucleotides: 10. The CDR3 is 16 residues long. CDR3 nucleotide sequence: TGTGCCAGTAGTTTGGGACTAGCGGCATTGGGGGAGACCCAGTACTTC. This sequence encodes CASSLGLAALGETQYF.

V is TRBV7-2 and J is TRBJ1-2; D might be TRBD1 (6 bases). Germline V lookup: CDR1 SGHTA, CDR2 FQGNSA. This CDR3 has 14 residues. Between the trimmed V and J ends, which lost 5 bases and 0 bases, there was a span of 10 bases. In DNA, the CDR3 is TGTGCCAGCAGCCGGGACAACGCTAACTATGGCTACACCTTC. Translated: CASSRDNANYGYTF.